This TCR beta chain was captured in a study of blood T cell repertoires in COVID-19. This CDR3 spans 16 amino acids. The germline gives CDR1 LGHNA, CDR2 YSLEER. The V and J ends lost 0 bases and 8 bases, in that order; junction bases with no gene match: 9. TCRdb keeps only in-frame clones here, not all; method: immunoSEQ multiplex PCR. This table has roughly 340,000 clones, about 90% appearing once. This chain uses TRBV4-3 with TRBJ1-4; 7 nucleotides agree with TRBD1. The TCR was taken from a woman aged 18-29 years who had recovered from COVID-19. Sequenced material: peripheral blood. The CDR3 loop reads CASSQDPTGLMEKLFF. DNA of the CDR3: TGCGCCAGCAGCCAAGATCCGACAGGGTTGATGGAAAAACTGTTTTTT.